The subject of this entry is one T cell receptor beta chain. The antigen it recognizes is unknown. The DNA ends 3 residues before the CDR3 does, and the rest of the CDR3 is filled in from the germline J gene. These data belong to a study of Tregs in tolerant kidney transplant recipients (dated by TCRdb to between 2018 and 2021). Notes on the research overall: The transplants used related donors with nonmyeloablative bone marrow transplantation, and mixed chimerism in the human trials was transient. TCRbeta sequencing was used in the study to identify donor-specific regulatory T cells before combined kidney and bone marrow transplantation, and the identified cells were then tracked after transplant.

The time point label here, explained by the study, means: blood sample drawn before combined kidney and bone marrow transplant. Unstimulated Tregs (CD4+CD25+CD127-), CD4+ non-Tregs (CD4+CD25-), CD4 and CD8 cells were FACS-sorted from thawed PBMCs. The patients were a few recipients of combined kidney and bone marrow transplants from the ITN036ST trial, and samples were available only from these trial subjects. Healthy control blood was processed by Ficoll density gradient to PBMCs and cryopreserved; patient PBMCs were collected before and after transplant. The full study reports these points: Expanding Tregs with activated donor B cells appeared to identify the most biologically relevant and donor-specific TCRbeta repertoire. In tolerant patients, donor-specific Tregs expanded more than Tregs overall, which suggests antigen-driven rather than nonspecific expansion. PCR primers changed over time for some patients, so nucleotide-level comparison across those patients' samples was not possible. Although technical replication error seemed to be minimal, the question of biological reproducibility was not addressed directly. Because the study included only a small number of patients, the results must be confirmed in larger populations and under other immunosuppression protocols.

Including cysteine and phenylalanine, the CDR3 has 14 amino acids. The DNA has 33 bases, all within the CDR3, and is read from base 1. From a lookup of the germline V gene, CDR1 and CDR2 are SGHRS and YFSETQ. Germline trimming amounts to 2 bases on V and 7 bases on J, with 6 as the count of junction bases outside the gene matches. Genomic DNA was extracted from sorted cells with the QIAGEN DNeasy Blood and Tissue Kit for TCRbeta CDR3 sequencing. High-throughput TCRbeta CDR3 sequencing, which included PCR amplification with bias correction and internal controls, was done commercially through immunoSEQ. In the paper's pipeline: Unique productive TCRbeta sequences were defined by CDR3 nucleotide sequence when primers matched and otherwise by CDR3 amino acid sequence together with Vbeta and Jbeta genes. To correct sorting error, sequences shared between sorted populations at a frequency ratio of 2:1 or less were removed; the rest were assigned to the higher population. A sequence counted as donor-reactive if, in CFSE-low cells, the sequence had a frequency of at least 0.01% and was expanded at least 5-fold compared with unstimulated cells. Jensen-Shannon divergence, calculated on the top 100 TCRbeta sequences ranked by frequency, was used to quantify repertoire divergence. When a sample had multiple sequencing runs, each run was corrected for sorting error separately and the runs were then pooled. Entries here come from immuneACCESS through TCRdb and include only in-frame sequences with V and J called. Some clones fail to appear in such tables; in the studies checked, an unresolved V gene covers under half of the shortfall, and the cause of the remainder is unknown. V and J calls and clone size are as listed in that table; D and trimming were resolved from the DNA. In this sample's table one finds 45,000 to 55,000 clones. The top ten clonotypes cover around 0.8% of the sample.

The sequence joins TRBV5-1 to TRBJ2-1; 7 bases in the junction line up with TRBD1. This clonotype was sampled from a human donor who received a combined kidney and bone marrow transplant. The sequencing used CD4+ T cells from blood, collected before the transplant. The DNA read from the CDR3 is TGCGCCAGCAGCTTACAAGCAGGGGGAAATGAG. Translation gives CASSLQAGGNE. The full CDR3 reads CASSLQAGGNEQFF.